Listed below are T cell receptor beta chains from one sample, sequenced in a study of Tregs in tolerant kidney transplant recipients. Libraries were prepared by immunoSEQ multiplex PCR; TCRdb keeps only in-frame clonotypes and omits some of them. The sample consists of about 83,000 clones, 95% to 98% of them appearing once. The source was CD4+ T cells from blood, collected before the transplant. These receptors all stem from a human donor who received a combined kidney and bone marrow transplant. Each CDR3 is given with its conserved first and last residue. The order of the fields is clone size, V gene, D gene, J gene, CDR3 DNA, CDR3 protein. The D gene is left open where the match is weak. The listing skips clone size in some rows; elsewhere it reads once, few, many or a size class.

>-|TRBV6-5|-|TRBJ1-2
TGTGCCAGCAGTTACGGCGTCAGGACTAACTATGGCTACACCTTC
CASSYGVRTNYGYTF
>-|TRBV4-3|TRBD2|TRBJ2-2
TGCGCCAGCAGCCAAGATATTTCGTGGGAGGGCCGAATCACCGGGGAGCTGTTTTTT
CASSQDISWEGRITGELFF
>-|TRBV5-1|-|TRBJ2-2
TGCGCCAGCAGGTTCGGCAGGGTGGACGGGGAGCTGTTTTTT
CASRFGRVDGELFF
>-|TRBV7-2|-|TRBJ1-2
TGTGCCAGCAGCTTGGTAACTGGCCTGGCAGGGTCGGGCTACACCTTC
CASSLVTGLAGSGYTF
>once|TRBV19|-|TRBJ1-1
TGTGCCAGTAGTATCCGGACAGCAATAAACACTGAAGCTTTCTTT
CASSIRTAINTEAFF
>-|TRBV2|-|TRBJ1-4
TGTGCCAGCAGGCGGACAGTTACCGATGAAAAACTGTTTTTT
CASRRTVTDEKLFF
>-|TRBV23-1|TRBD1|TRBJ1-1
TGCGCCAGCAGTCAACGGGACAGATCGAACACTGAAGCTTTCTTT
CASSQRDRSNTEAFF
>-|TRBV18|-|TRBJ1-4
TGTGCCAGCTCCCCTACCGTCGGGTTAGGAAAACTGTTTTTT
CASSPTVGLGKLFF
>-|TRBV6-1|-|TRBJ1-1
TGTGCCAGCAGGTCGGCACGGCGGGCTTTCTTT
CASRSARRAFF
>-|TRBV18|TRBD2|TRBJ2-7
TGTGCCAGCTCACCAAACCGGGGGGACGAGCAGTACTTC
CASSPNRGDEQYF
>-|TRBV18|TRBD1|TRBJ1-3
TGTGCCAGCTCGTTACAGGGGGCTGGAAACACCATATATTTT
CASSLQGAGNTIYF
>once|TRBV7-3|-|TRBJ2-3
TGTGCCAGCAGCTTAAAGAGGTCAGATACGCAGTATTTT
CASSLKRSDTQYF
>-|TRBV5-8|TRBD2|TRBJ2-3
TGTGCCAGCAGCTTGTTCGGCGGGGGTTATACAGATACGCAGTATTTT
CASSLFGGGYTDTQYF
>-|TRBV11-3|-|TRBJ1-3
TGTGCCAGCAGCCTTCGGACAGTCTCTGGAAACACCATATATTTT
CASSLRTVSGNTIYF
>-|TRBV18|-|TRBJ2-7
TGTGCCAGCTCCCCAACGGGATCACCCCTCGAGCAGTACTTC
CASSPTGSPLEQYF
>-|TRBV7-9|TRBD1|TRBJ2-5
TGTGCCAGCAGCTCGGGACAGGGGGCTGGTGAGACCCAGTACTTC
CASSSGQGAGETQYF
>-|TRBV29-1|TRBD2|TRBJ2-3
TGCAGTGCTACTAGCGTCGCAGATACGCAGTATTTT
CSATSVADTQYF
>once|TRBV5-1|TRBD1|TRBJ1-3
TGCGCCAGCAGCTTAGGGACAGGGAATTCCTACTCTGGAAACACCATATATTTT
CASSLGTGNSYSGNTIYF
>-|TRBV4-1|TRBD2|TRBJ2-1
TGCGCCAGCAGAGGAGGACTAGCGGGCTCCAATGAGCAGTTCTTC
CASRGGLAGSNEQFF
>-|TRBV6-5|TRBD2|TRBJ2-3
TGTGCCAGCAGTTACTCGGCGGGAGGGTTCACAGATACGCAGTATTTT
CASSYSAGGFTDTQYF
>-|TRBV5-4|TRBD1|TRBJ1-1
TGTGCCAGCAGCTTGGCAGGGGGCCTGAACACTGAAGCTTTCTTT
CASSLAGGLNTEAFF
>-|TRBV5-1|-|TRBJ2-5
TGCGCCAGCAGCCGCGGGGGCTCCGACCCCCAAGAGACCCAGTACTTC
CASSRGGSDPQETQYF
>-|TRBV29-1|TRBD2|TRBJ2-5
TGCAGCGTTGAACGGGTGAGACTAGCGGAGACCCAGTACTTC
CSVERVRLAETQYF
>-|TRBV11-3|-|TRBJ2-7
TGTGCCAGCAGCTTATCTTCCGAGCAGTACTTC
CASSLSSEQYF
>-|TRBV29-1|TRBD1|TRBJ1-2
TGCAGCGTTGACAGGGCGCGCAGGGGGGATAACTATGGCTACACCTTC
CSVDRARRGDNYGYTF
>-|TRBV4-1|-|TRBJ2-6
TGCGCCAGCAGCCAAGTCGGTGAGGCTGGGGCCAACGTCCTGACTTTC
CASSQVGEAGANVLTF
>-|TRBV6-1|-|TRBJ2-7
TGTGCCACCGTCACGGGGGACTACGAGCAGTACTTC
CATVTGDYEQYF
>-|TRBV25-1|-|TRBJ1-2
TGTGCCAGCAGTGTTACAGGGCAAAATGGCTACACCTTC
CASSVTGQNGYTF
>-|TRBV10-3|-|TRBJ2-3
TGTGCCATCAGTGGCGAGGAGTTGCCTAGCACAGATACGCAGTATTTT
CAISGEELPSTDTQYF
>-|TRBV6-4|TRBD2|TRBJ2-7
TGTGCCAGCCTCGGGGGACTAGCGGGATGGTGGGACTACGAGCAGTACTTC
CASLGGLAGWWDYEQYF
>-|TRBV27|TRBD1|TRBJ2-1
TGTGCCAGCAGTCTCAGTGACAGGGCCGCTGGCTACAATGAGCAGTTCTTC
CASSLSDRAAGYNEQFF
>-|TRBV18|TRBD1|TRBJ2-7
TGTGCCAGCTCACCACCATCGGGACAGGGCTACGAGCAGTACTTC
CASSPPSGQGYEQYF
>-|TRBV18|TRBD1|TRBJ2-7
TGTGCCAGCTCACCCCTCGGGACAGGGAGTTCCGAGCAGTACTTC
CASSPLGTGSSEQYF
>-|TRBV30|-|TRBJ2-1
TGTGCCTGGGGGCCCCGATTTGATGAGCAGTTCTTC
CAWGPRFDEQFF
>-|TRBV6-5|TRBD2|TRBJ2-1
TGTGCCAGCAGTGCCCCCGGGACTACCCCATCGGAGCAGTTCTTC
CASSAPGTTPSEQFF
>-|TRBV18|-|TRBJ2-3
TGTGCCAGCTCACCACGCGGTGTGGATACGCAGTATTTT
CASSPRGVDTQYF
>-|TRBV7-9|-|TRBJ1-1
TGTGCCAGCAGCTCGCGGGCCTTTAAAGCTTTCTTT
CASSSRAFKAFF
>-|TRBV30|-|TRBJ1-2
TGTGCCTGGAGTGTGGAGGGGATGAACTATGGCTACACCTTC
CAWSVEGMNYGYTF
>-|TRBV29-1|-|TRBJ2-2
TGCAGCGTTGATCCGGGGGGCGCCACCGGGGAGCTGTTTTTT
CSVDPGGATGELFF
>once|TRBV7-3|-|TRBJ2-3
TGTGCCAGCAGCTTAACTCGGTATAGCACAGATACGCAGTATTTT
CASSLTRYSTDTQYF
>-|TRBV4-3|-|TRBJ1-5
TGCGCCAGCAGCCAAGATCTCGACCGGGGAGTTCAGCCCCAGCATTTT
CASSQDLDRGVQPQHF
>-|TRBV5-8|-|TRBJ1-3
TGTGCCAGCAGCTCATATCCGAGGACAGTCTCTGGAAACACCATATATTTT
CASSSYPRTVSGNTIYF
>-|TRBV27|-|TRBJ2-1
TGTGCCAGCAGTTTTACAGTTCAGGGGAGGGGTGAGCAGTTCTTC
CASSFTVQGRGEQFF
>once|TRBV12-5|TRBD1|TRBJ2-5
TGTGCTAGTGGTTCACAGGGGGCAGAGACCCAGTACTTC
CASGSQGAETQYF
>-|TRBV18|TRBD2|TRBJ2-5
TGTGCCAGCTCACCGACTAGCGGGGGTCGGGGAGAGACCCAGTACTTC
CASSPTSGGRGETQYF
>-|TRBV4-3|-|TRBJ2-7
TGCGCCAGCAGCCAAGGACGCCCGGGGGTGGGAGGCGAGCAGTACTTC
CASSQGRPGVGGEQYF
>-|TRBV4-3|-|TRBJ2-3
TGCGCCAGCAGCCCCCCCGGCGCTAGCAGAGATACGCAGTATTTT
CASSPPGASRDTQYF
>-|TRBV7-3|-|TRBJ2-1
TGTGCCAGCAGCTCGGATGGGGGGACGGGCCAAAAGCAGTTCTTC
CASSSDGGTGQKQFF
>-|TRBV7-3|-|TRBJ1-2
TGTGCCAGCAGCTTAACGGGAACAGCGGGATTCTACACCTTC
CASSLTGTAGFYTF
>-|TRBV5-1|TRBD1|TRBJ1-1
TGCGCCAGCAGCTTGATCGGCAGGGGGACTGAAGCTTTCTTT
CASSLIGRGTEAFF
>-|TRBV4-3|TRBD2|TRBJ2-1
TGCGCCAGCAGCCAAGATGGCGGGGGGGAGGTCAATGAGCAGTTCTTC
CASSQDGGGEVNEQFF